Each of the 20 T cell receptor beta chains below was sequenced from the same sample in a study of CD8+CD57+ T cells in acquired aplastic anemia. Patients picked for sequencing had shown CD8+CD57+ cell expansion detected by flow cytometry. Profiles of TCR beta VDJ and CDR3 were generated from a genomic DNA template. One entry per CDR3 protein, called by TCRdb with MiXCR from the reads. The data contain some 180,000 distinct CDR3 sequences, almost 50% of them seen just once; the ten biggest clones take up over 10%. The sequencing input was sorted CD4+, CD8+, or CD8+CD57+ T cells (not recorded which) from PBMCs. All receptors derive from a human donor with aplastic anemia.

This chain links TRBV19 with TRBJ2-1; maybe TRBD1 (7 bases). The CDR3 runs to 16 residues. Trimming cost V 5 bases and J 4 bases, with 18 bases left between them. Germline-derived CDR1 and CDR2 are LNHDA and SQIVND (reference sequence). The CDR3 loop reads CASSLTTGRLYNEQFF. CDR3 nucleotides: TGTGCCAGTAGTCTAACGACAGGGAGGCTTTACAATGAGCAGTTCTTC.

V usage is TRBV29-1 and J usage is TRBJ2-1, with TRBD1 matching 11 bases. The CDR3 is 14 residues long. The germline V gene has CDR1 SQVTM and CDR2 ANQGSEA. The J segment lost 9 bases and the V segment lost 6 bases, leaving 10 bases of the junction unmatched. This CDR3 is CSVDPGQGVPEQFF. CDR3 bases: TGCAGCGTCGACCCGGGACAGGGGGTTCCTGAGCAGTTCTTC.

The CDR3 region is CSVQPQETQYF. CDR3 bases: TGCAGCGTCCAGCCACAAGAGACCCAGTACTTC. This chain joins TRBV29-1 and TRBJ2-5; the D is unclear. Germline V gives CDR1 SQVTM, CDR2 ANQGSEA. Trimming took off 6 bases at V and 2 bases at J, with 7 bases between the two ends. The CDR3 is 11 amino acids.

The J gene is TRBJ2-1, the V gene TRBV19; the D is unclear. Germline loops: CDR1 LNHDA, CDR2 SQIVND (reference sequence). Trimming pared 3 bases from V and 6 bases from J, leaving 9 bases between. This CDR3 has 13 amino acids. CDR3 residues: CASSIGLTNEQFF. The CDR3 nucleotides read TGTGCCAGTAGTATCGGTCTTACCAATGAGCAGTTCTTC.

This clonotype appeared many times. The rearrangement links TRBV7-3 to TRBJ1-6; D is unclear. Trimming pared 8 bases from V and 6 bases from J, leaving 11 bases between. CDR3 length: 13 amino acids. Germline V gene sequence: CDR1 SGHTA, CDR2 FQGTGA. The CDR3 region is CASERQINSPLHF. The CDR3 DNA sequence: TGTGCCAGCGAGAGACAAATTAATTCACCCCTCCACTTT.

The J gene is TRBJ2-2, the V gene TRBV10-3; D tentatively reads TRBD1 or TRBD2 (5 bases each). Per the germline V gene, CDR1 is ENHRY and CDR2 is SYGVKD. Trimming cost V 2 bases and J 9 bases, with 13 bases left between them. This CDR3 has 14 residues. CDR3 sequence (DNA): TGTGCCATCAGTGAGAGTGGGACCCGGTGGGAGCTGTTTTTT. It is translated as CAISESGTRWELFF.

The chain joins TRBV20-1 to TRBJ2-5, with 9 bases lining up with TRBD2. CDR1 and CDR2 (germline): DFQATT, SNEGSKA (reference sequence). The CDR3 is made up of 16 amino acids. With 1 base clipped from V and 2 bases from J, the junction kept 8 bases outside the gene matches. The CDR3 protein is CSARAAGGPDQETQYF. The CDR3 bases are TGCAGTGCTAGAGCCGCGGGGGGGCCGGATCAAGAGACCCAGTACTTC.

The chain links TRBV7-2 to TRBJ2-7, with TRBD1 matching over 9 bases. The V gene's germline CDR1 is SGHTA and CDR2 FQGNSA. The J segment lost 4 bases and the V segment lost 5 bases, leaving 9 bases of the junction unmatched. The CDR3 runs to 15 residues. CDR3 coding DNA: TGTGCCAGCAGCAAAACACAGGGGGCTTCGTACGAGCAGTACTTC. Amino acids: CASSKTQGASYEQYF. The variable domain in full, with the rest retrieved from reference TRBV7-2 and TRBJ2-7, is GAGVSQSPSNKVTEKGKDVELRCDPISGHTALYWYRQSLGQGLEFLIYFQGNSAPDKSGLPSDRFSAERTGGSVSTLTIQRTQQEDSAVYLCASSKTQGASYEQYFGPGTRLTVT.

The rearrangement joins TRBV19 to TRBJ1-6; the match to TRBD1 covers 7 bases. This CDR3 has 14 amino acids. Germline CDR1 reads LNHDA; CDR2 reads SQIVND (reference sequence). V lost 6 bases, J lost 4 bases, and 3 bases stayed unmatched. The CDR3 loop reads CASRPDRYNSPLHF. In DNA, the CDR3 is TGTGCCAGTAGACCGGACAGGTATAATTCACCCCTCCACTTT.

In the case of this clonotype: This may be a read error: a much more frequent sequence differs by one nucleotide. The chain couples TRBV5-1 to TRBJ2-5, with TRBD2 identical over 7 bases. CDR3 length equals 14 residues. Germline V gives CDR1 SGHRS, CDR2 YFSETQ. The J segment lost 2 bases and the V segment lost 5 bases, leaving 6 bases of the junction unmatched. CDR3 sequence: CASRVASGQETQYF. The CDR3 nucleotides are TGCGCCAGCAGAGTTGCTAGCGGACAAGAGACCCAGTACTTC.

At least ten counts were recorded for this clonotype. The V and J genes are TRBV3-1 and TRBJ2-2, with no clear D. Trimming removed 3 bases from V and 4 bases from J, with 0 bases in between. The germline gives CDR1 LGHDT, CDR2 YNNKEL (reference sequence). CDR3 size: 11 residues. CDR3 DNA: TGTGCCAGCAGCCACACCGGGGAGCTGTTTTTT. This gives the protein CASSHTGELFF.

V and J are TRBV20-1 and TRBJ2-7, with D perhaps TRBD2 (5 bases). CDR1 is DFQATT and CDR2 is SNEGSKA in the germline V gene (reference sequence). This CDR3 region has 11 residues. The V gene lost 3 bases and the J gene lost 5 bases, with 8 bases spanning the gap. CDR3 protein: CSASRGDEQYF. As DNA, the CDR3 is TGCAGTGCTAGTCGGGGAGACGAGCAGTACTTC.

This clonotype was counted ten times or more. This chain connects TRBV7-6 to TRBJ1-2; the match to TRBD1 covers 12 bases. There are 17 residues in the CDR3. The junction had 11 bases not matched to a gene; V was cut back by 3 bases and J by 6 bases. From germline, CDR1 is SGHVS and CDR2 FNYEAQ. CDR3 sequence: CASSLLGGGTGGDGYTF. The CDR3 coding sequence is TGTGCCAGCAGCTTGCTTGGTGGGGGGACAGGGGGCGATGGCTACACCTTC.

V and J are TRBV2 and TRBJ2-5; the D gene is possibly TRBD2 (6 bases). Germline CDR1 and CDR2: SNHLY and FYNNEI. V dropped 7 bases and J dropped 7 bases, with 22 bases sitting between them. The CDR3 runs to 15 residues. The CDR3 reads CASTTRRGTLGTQYF. CDR3 nucleotides: TGTGCCAGCACGACCCGGCGGGGCACACTTGGGACCCAGTACTTC.

This chain connects TRBV7-8 to TRBJ2-7; TRBD2 might be the D (6 bases). This CDR3 comprises 13 residues. V lost 4 bases, J lost 6 bases, and 13 bases lay in between. Germline lookup yields CDR1 SGHVS and CDR2 FQNEAQ. The CDR3 DNA sequence: TGTGCCAGCAGCTACTCCGGGGGTTTCGAGCAGTACTTC. Protein sequence: CASSYSGGFEQYF.

This clonotype occurred many times. DNA for the CDR3: TGTGCCAGCAGCGTAGATTCGGGTTCCGAAAAACTGTTTTTT. As protein: CASSVDSGSEKLFF. V and J are TRBV9 and TRBJ1-4; D is ambiguous. Trimming pared 0 bases from V and 8 bases from J, leaving 11 bases between. This CDR3 contains 14 residues. CDR1 SGDLS and CDR2 YYNGEE come from the germline V gene.

This chain connects TRBV19 to TRBJ1-2; no reliable D call. CDR3 length: 13 amino acids. Looked up from germline, CDR1 is LNHDA and CDR2 is SQIVND (reference sequence). Trimming shortened V by 3 bases and J by 8 bases, and 13 bases separated the two germline ends. CDR3 sequence reads: CASSIFDARGYTF. As DNA, the CDR3 is TGTGCCAGTAGTATTTTCGATGCCCGCGGCTACACCTTC.

The CDR3 DNA sequence: TGTGCCACCAGCAGAGATCCGGCCCCCCTCGAGCAGTACTTC. Translation: CATSRDPAPLEQYF. The V and J genes are TRBV15 and TRBJ2-7; D not certain. V lost 0 bases to trimming and J lost 6 bases, with 12 bases between them. The CDR3 has 14 residues. Germline V CDR1 and CDR2: LNHNV, YYDKDF (reference sequence).

With respect to this clonotype: A read error is possible here, since a much larger clone lies one base away. The chain uses TRBV4-1 and TRBJ1-3; 7 bases map to TRBD1. This CDR3 spans 16 amino acids. CDR1 and CDR2 (germline): MGHRA, YSYEKL. The DNA of the CDR3 is TGCGCCAGCAGCCAAGGTTTGACAGGGTTCGGAAACACCACATATTTT. It encodes CASSQGLTGFGNTTYF.

The V gene is TRBV2, the J gene TRBJ1-5; D gene unclear. The CDR3 covers 14 residues. The V and J ends lost 5 bases and 3 bases respectively, with 11 bases between them. Germline values: CDR1 SNHLY, CDR2 FYNNEI. Here the CDR3 reads CASSLERNNQPQHF. The CDR3 DNA is TGTGCCAGCAGTCTAGAAAGAAACAATCAGCCCCAGCATTTT.